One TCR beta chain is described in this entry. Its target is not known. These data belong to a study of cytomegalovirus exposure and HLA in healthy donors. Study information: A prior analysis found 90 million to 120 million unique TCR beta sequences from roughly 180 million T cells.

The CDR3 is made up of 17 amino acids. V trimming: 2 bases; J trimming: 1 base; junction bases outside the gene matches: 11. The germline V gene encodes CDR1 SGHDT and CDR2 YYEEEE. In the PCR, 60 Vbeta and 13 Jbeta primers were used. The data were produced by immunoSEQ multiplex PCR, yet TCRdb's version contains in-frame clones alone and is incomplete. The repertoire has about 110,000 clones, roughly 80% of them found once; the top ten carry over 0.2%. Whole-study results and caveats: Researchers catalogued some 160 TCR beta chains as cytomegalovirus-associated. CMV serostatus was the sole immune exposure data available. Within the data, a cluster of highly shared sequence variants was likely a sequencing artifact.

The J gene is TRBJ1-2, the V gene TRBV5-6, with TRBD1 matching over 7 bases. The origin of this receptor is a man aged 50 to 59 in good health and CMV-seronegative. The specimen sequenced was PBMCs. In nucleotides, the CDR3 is TGTGCCAGCAGCTTAGCCCCAACAGGGGACTTTAACTATGGCTACACCTTC. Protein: CASSLAPTGDFNYGYTF.